This T cell receptor beta chain was profiled in a study of T cell responses to AZD1222 COVID-19 vaccine. Remarks on this clone: The antigen remains unidentified.

Profiled with immunoSEQ multiplex PCR; TCRdb holds only in-frame clones, not every one. Of 150,000 or so clones in the sample, less than 95% were seen once. Study-level results: None of the repertoires were sampled until the peak T cell response had passed. Once two AZD1222 doses were given, Spike-specific TCR breadth and depth went up. In a largely white British group with more females than males, clonal diversity was possibly underestimated.

This CDR3 has 11 residues. Trimming took off 11 bases at V and 2 bases at J, with 9 bases between the two ends. Germline V gene lookup returns CDR1 SGHAT and CDR2 FQNNGV. The sequenced sample was peripheral blood, obtained on day 0 of AZD1222 vaccination. J is TRBJ1-2 and V is TRBV11-2; D is perhaps TRBD1 (6 bases). The TCR comes from an adult in good health. CDR3 nucleotides: TGTGCCGCAGGGGAGAACTATGGCTACACCTTC. As protein: CAAGENYGYTF.